The 14 T cell receptor beta chains reported below all come from one sample, sequenced in a study of glioma-infiltrating T cells. Amplification of TCR alpha and beta CDR3 regions from RNA used iRepertoire nested multiplex PCR. TCRdb fed the multiplex PCR reads into MiXCR, producing one record per CDR3 protein. The sample consists of about 190,000 distinct CDR3 sequences, roughly a third of them appearing once. The sequencing sample was made of glioma tissue, nonneoplastic brain tissue, or PBMCs (not recorded which). These receptors originate from a human donor with low-grade glioma or glioblastoma, undergoing nonglioma brain surgery, or in good health (not recorded which).

The CDR3 region has the DNA TGTGCCAGCAGCGTACCGACAGAAAAAACCGGGGAGCTGTTTTTT. Its translation: CASSVPTEKTGELFF. This chain joins TRBV7-2 and TRBJ2-2, with D tentatively TRBD1 (5 bases). The germline gives CDR1 SGHTA, CDR2 FQGNSA. Trimming took off 5 bases at V and 5 bases at J, with 15 bases between the two ends. This CDR3 region has 15 residues.

This clonotype was seen ten or more times. The chain uses TRBV15 and TRBJ1-1, with TRBD1 as a possible D gene (5 bases). From germline, CDR1 is LNHNV and CDR2 YYDKDF (reference sequence). Trimming stripped 1 base from V and 1 base from J, with 10 bases between. This CDR3 region has 15 residues. The CDR3 nucleotides read TGTGCCACCAGCAGAGTTAGGGGCGAGAACACTGAAGCTTTCTTT. Translation gives CATSRVRGENTEAFF.

The chain links TRBV5-1 to TRBJ1-2; a possible D gene is TRBD1 (6 bases). V gave up 2 bases and J gave up 3 bases, with 11 bases separating them. The CDR3 totals 14 residues. Germline CDR1 SGHRS, CDR2 YFSETQ. The DNA of the CDR3 is TGCGCCAGCAGCTTTTTAGGGGGTGACTATGGCTACACCTTC. This encodes CASSFLGGDYGYTF.

The table lists this clonotype with many counts. The CDR3 loop reads CASREGQGRDTQYF. The CDR3 coding sequence is TGTGCCAGCAGGGAGGGACAGGGGAGAGATACGCAGTATTTT. This rearrangement joins TRBV12-3 or TRBV12-4 to TRBJ2-3, with TRBD1 matching 10 bases. V was pared by 6 bases and J by 5 bases, with 5 bases of the junction left unmatched. This CDR3 spans 14 amino acids.

This clonotype has ten or more counts. The CDR3 is CASTQTTAFYGYTF. The CDR3 DNA follows: TGTGCCAGCACCCAGACAACGGCCTTCTATGGCTACACCTTC. The rearrangement links TRBV6-1 to TRBJ1-2; D unclear. The CDR3 consists of 14 residues. Trimming removed 7 bases at V and 4 bases at J, with 16 bases between. Germline CDR1 is MNHNS and CDR2 is SASEGT.

This clonotype has at least ten counts. An end of the junction differs from the germline gene, which may be a read error. The J gene is TRBJ1-2, the V gene TRBV10-3; perhaps TRBD1 as D (6 bases). This CDR3 is 13 amino acids long. Germline V gene lookup returns CDR1 ENHRY and CDR2 SYGVKD. CDR3 region: CAISESGATGYTF. Written as DNA, the CDR3 is TGTGCCATAAGTGAATCAGGGGCGACTGGCTACACCTTC.

The sample holds many counts of this clonotype. This chain connects TRBV2 to TRBJ2-7, with 9 bases matching TRBD1. This CDR3 spans 15 amino acids. Trimming removed 3 bases from V and 2 bases from J; junction bases left unmatched: 5. Germline CDR1 and CDR2: SNHLY and FYNNEI. The CDR3 DNA sequence: TGTGCCAGCAGTGAGTTGAGACAGGGGGCCTACGAGCAGTACTTC. This encodes CASSELRQGAYEQYF.

This clonotype was seen a handful of times. The rearrangement joins TRBV11-1 to TRBJ2-7; D gene uncertain. Trimming shortened V by 3 bases and J by 5 bases, and 8 bases separated the two germline ends. CDR1 SGHAT and CDR2 FQDESV come from the germline V gene (reference sequence). The CDR3 is 12 residues long. The CDR3 DNA reads as TGTGCCAGCAGCTTCCCGACCGACGAGCAGTACTTC. Its protein is CASSFPTDEQYF.

This clonotype has a handful of counts. Compared with germline, one end of the junction differs, possibly owing to a read error. V usage is TRBV18 and J usage is TRBJ1-5; D is perhaps TRBD1 (5 bases). This CDR3 contains 16 residues. CDR1 and CDR2 from the germline V gene are KGHSH and LQKENI. The CDR3 DNA is TGTGCCAGCTCACCGGGAATGGGGGGGAGCAATAAGCCCCAGCATTTT. Translating gives CASSPGMGGSNKPQHF.

This clonotype has just one count. One end of the junction varies from germline; a read error may be responsible. Here the CDR3 reads CSSISSCTVYEKLFF. The CDR3 bases are TGTTCCAGCATTTCCTCCTGTACAGTGTATGAAAAACTTTTTTTT. The chain links TRBV6-5 to TRBJ1-4; D not resolved. Germline V gene lookup returns CDR1 MNHEY and CDR2 SVGAGI. The CDR3 loop spans 15 amino acids.

Worth noting for this clonotype: This clone may be a read error of a much larger clone one base away. The rearrangement links TRBV29-1 to TRBJ1-1; D ambiguous. Looked up from germline, CDR1 is SQVTM and CDR2 is ANQGSEA. This CDR3 contains 12 residues. CDR3: CNGISQPTEAFF. The CDR3 coding sequence is TGCAACGGCATATCTCAGCCCACTGAAGCTTTCTTT. The full variable domain, completed using reference TRBV29-1 and TRBJ1-1, is SAVISQKPSRDICQRGTSLTIQCQVDSQVTMMFWYRQQPGQSLTLIATANQGSEATYESGFVIDKFPISRPNLTFSTLTVSNMSPEDSSIYLCNGISQPTEAFFGQGTRLTVV.

This chain joins TRBV6-6 and TRBJ2-6; TRBD2 might be the D (6 bases). The CDR3 totals 16 residues. Germline CDR1 MNHNY, CDR2 SVGAGI (reference sequence). V dropped 1 base and J dropped 1 base, with 8 bases sitting between them. The CDR3 region is CASSYFRESGANVLTF. CDR3 nucleotide sequence: TGTGCCAGCAGTTACTTCCGGGAGTCTGGGGCCAACGTCCTGACTTTC.

In regard to this clonotype: One base away lies a much larger clone, so this may be a sequencing read error. This chain connects TRBV19 to TRBJ1-5, with D perhaps matching TRBD1 (5 bases). The CDR3 extends over 14 amino acids. Trimming removed 5 bases from V and 1 base from J, with 9 bases in between. The germline CDR1 and CDR2 sequences are LNHDA and SQIVND (reference sequence). This chain's CDR3 is CASSVTESNQPQHF. The CDR3 region has the DNA TGTGCCAGTAGTGTGACAGAAAGCAATCAGCCCCAGCATTTT.

A remark on this clonotype: One end of the junction fails to match germline, which may point to a read error. The CDR3 sequence: CSSSPQGGDEQFF. The DNA of the CDR3 is TGTTCCAGCTCACCACAGGGCGGCGATGAGCAGTTCTTC. This chain links TRBV18 with TRBJ2-1; perhaps TRBD1 as D (6 bases). The CDR3 extends over 13 amino acids. Germline V gives CDR1 KGHSH, CDR2 LQKENI.